The sequence of this TCR beta chain was determined in a study of blood T cell repertoires in COVID-19. Whole-study context: Both acute and convalescent COVID-19 samples were obtained from the United States, Italy and Spain.

There are 14 residues in the CDR3. CDR1 and CDR2 from the germline V gene are SGHRS and YFSETQ. Trimming cost V 7 bases and J 5 bases; bases outside gene matches: 6. Enrollees, about 18 to 90 years old, lived in 24 US areas. Cohort allocation depended upon clinical history that participants reported. Profiled with immunoSEQ multiplex PCR; TCRdb holds only in-frame clones, not every one. The profile shows tens of thousands of clones, about 89% of them singletons. This clonotype was sampled from a woman aged 45-65 years with acute COVID-19. The sequenced sample was PBMCs or T cells enriched from blood (not recorded which). The V call is TRBV5-1, the J call TRBJ1-4, with TRBD1 identical over 9 bases. The CDR3 reads CASARGTGNEKLFF. In DNA, the CDR3 is TGCGCCAGCGCTCGCGGGACAGGGAATGAAAAACTGTTTTTT.